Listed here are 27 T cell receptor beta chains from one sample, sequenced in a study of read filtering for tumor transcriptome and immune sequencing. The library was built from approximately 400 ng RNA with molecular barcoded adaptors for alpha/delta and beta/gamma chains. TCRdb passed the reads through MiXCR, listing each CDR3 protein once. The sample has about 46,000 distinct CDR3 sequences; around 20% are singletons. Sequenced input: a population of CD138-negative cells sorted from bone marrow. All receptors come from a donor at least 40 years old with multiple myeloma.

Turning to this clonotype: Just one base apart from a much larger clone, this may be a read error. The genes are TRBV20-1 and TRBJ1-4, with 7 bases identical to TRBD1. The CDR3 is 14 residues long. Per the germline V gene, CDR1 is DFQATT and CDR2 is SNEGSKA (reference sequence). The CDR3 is CSARETGIHEKLVF. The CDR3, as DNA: TGCAGTGCTAGAGAGACAGGGATCCACGAAAAACTGGTTTTT.

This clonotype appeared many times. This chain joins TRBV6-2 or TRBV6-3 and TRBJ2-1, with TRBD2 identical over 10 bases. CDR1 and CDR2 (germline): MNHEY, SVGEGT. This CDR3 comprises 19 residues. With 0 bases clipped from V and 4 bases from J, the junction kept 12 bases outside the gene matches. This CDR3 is CASSYSKGTLAGPYNEQFF. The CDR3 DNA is TGTGCCAGCAGTTACTCGAAAGGGACACTAGCGGGGCCATACAATGAGCAGTTCTTC.

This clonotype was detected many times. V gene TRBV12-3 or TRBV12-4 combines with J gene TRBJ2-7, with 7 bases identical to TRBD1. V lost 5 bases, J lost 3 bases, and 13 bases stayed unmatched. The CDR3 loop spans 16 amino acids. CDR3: CASSPRRAGGVYEQYF. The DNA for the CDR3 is TGTGCCAGCAGTCCGCGACGGGCAGGGGGAGTCTACGAGCAGTACTTC.

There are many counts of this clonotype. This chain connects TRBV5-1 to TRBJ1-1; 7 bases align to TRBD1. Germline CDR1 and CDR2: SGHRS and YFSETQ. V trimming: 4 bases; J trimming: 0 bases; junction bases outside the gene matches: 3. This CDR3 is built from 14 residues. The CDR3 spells CASSRDSLNTEAFF. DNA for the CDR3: TGCGCCAGCAGCAGGGACAGCCTGAACACTGAAGCTTTCTTT. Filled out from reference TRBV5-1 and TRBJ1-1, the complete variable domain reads KAGVTQTPRYLIKTRGQQVTLSCSPISGHRSVSWYQQTPGQGLQFLFEYFSETQRNKGNFPGRFSGRQFSNSRSEMNVSTLELGDSALYLCASSRDSLNTEAFFGQGTRLTVV.

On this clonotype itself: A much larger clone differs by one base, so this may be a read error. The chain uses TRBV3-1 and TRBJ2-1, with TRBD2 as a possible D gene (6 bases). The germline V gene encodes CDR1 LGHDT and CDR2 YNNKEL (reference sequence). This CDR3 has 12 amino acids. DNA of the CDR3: TGTGCCAGCGTAGACGGGAGATACGAGCAGCTCTTC. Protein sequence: CASVDGRYEQLF.

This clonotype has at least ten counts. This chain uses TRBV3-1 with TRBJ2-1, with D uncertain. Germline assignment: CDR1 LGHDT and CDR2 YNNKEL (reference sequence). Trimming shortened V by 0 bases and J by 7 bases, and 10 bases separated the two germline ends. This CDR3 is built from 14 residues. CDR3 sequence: CASSQEGMRNEQFF. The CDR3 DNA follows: TGTGCCAGCAGCCAAGAGGGAATGAGAAATGAGCAGTTCTTC.

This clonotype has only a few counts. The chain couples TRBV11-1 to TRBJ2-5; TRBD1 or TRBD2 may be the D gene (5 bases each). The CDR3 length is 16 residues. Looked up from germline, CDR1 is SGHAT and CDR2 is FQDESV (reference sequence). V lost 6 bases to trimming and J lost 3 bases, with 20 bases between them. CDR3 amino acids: CASSSPLRGGKETQYF. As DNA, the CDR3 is TGTGCCAGCAGTTCACCTCTGAGGGGCGGTAAAGAGACCCAGTACTTC.

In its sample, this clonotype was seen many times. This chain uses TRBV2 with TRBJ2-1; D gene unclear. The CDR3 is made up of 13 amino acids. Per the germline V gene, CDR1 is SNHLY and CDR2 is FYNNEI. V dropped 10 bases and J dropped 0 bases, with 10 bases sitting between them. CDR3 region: CAIIKSSYNEQFF. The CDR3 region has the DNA TGTGCCATTATCAAGAGCTCCTACAATGAGCAGTTCTTC.

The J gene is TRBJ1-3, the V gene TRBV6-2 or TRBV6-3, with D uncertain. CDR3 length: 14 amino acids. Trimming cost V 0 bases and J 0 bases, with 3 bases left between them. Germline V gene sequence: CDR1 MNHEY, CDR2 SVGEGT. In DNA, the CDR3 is TGTGCCAGCAGTTACTCCAACTCTGGAAACACCATATATTTT. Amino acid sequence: CASSYSNSGNTIYF.

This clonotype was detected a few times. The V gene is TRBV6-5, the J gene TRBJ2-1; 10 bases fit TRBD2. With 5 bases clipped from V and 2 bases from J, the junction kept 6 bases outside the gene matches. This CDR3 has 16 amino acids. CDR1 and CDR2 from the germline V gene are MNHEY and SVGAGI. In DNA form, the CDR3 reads TGTGCCAGCAGTATCGCCGGGACTAGCGCCTACAATGAGCAGTTCTTC. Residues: CASSIAGTSAYNEQFF.

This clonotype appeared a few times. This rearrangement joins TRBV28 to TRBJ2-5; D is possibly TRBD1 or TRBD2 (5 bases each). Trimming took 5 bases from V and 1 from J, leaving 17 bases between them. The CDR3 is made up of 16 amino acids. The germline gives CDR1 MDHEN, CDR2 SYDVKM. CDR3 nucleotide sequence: TGTGCCAGCAGTGCCGTAATCTCCGGGACCCAAGAGACCCAGTACTTC. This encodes CASSAVISGTQETQYF.

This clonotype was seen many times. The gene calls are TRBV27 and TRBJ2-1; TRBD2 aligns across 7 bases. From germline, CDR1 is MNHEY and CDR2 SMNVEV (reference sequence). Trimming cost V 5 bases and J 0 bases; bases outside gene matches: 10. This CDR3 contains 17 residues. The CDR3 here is CASSPWDYPSSYNEQFF. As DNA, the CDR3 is TGTGCCAGCAGTCCCTGGGACTATCCGAGCTCCTACAATGAGCAGTTCTTC.

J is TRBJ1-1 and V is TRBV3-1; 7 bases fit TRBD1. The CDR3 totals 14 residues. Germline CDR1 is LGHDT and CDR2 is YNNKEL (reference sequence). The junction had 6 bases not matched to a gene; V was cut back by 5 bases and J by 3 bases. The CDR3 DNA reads TGTGCCAGCAGCGCCAGGGGGAAAGACACTGAAGCTTTCTTT. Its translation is CASSARGKDTEAFF.

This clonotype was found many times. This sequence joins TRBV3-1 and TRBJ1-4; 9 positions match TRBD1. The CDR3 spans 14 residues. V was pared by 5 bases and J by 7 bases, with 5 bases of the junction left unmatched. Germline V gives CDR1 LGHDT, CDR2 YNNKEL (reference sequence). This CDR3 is CASSSGTGSEKLFF. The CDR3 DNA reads TGTGCCAGCAGCTCCGGGACAGGGAGTGAAAAACTGTTTTTT.

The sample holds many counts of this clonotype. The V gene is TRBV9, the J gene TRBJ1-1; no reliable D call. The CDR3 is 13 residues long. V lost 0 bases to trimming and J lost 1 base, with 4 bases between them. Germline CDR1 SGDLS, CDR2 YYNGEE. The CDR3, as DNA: TGTGCCAGCAGCGTAGCTGGGAACACTGAAGCTTTCTTT. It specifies CASSVAGNTEAFF.

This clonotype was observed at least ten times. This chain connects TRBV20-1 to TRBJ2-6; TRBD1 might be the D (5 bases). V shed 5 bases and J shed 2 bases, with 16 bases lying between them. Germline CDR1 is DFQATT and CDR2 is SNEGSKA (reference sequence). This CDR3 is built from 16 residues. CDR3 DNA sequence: TGCAGTGCTGCCCCGTTAGGGGTTCCTGGGGCCAACGTCCTGACTTTC. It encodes CSAAPLGVPGANVLTF.

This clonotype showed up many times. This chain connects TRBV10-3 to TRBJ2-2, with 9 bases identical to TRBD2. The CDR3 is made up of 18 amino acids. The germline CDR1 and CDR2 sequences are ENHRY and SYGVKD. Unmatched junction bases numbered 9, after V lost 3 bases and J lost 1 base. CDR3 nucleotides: TGTGCCATCAGTGACTCTAGCGGGAAACGAGTGAACACCGGGGAGCTGTTTTTT. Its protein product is CAISDSSGKRVNTGELFF.

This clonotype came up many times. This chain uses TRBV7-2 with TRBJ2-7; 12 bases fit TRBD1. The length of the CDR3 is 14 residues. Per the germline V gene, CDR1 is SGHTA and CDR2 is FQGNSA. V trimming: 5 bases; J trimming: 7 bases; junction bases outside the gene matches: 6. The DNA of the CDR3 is TGTGCCAGCAGCCCGGGGACAGGGGGCGGTGAGCAGTACTTC. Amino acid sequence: CASSPGTGGGEQYF.

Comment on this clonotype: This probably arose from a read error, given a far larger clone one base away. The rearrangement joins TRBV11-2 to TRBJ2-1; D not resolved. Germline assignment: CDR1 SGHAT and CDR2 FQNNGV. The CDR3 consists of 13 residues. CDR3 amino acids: CASGLPPHNEQFF. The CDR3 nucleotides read TGTGCCAGCGGCTTACCTCCCCACAATGAGCAGTTCTTC.

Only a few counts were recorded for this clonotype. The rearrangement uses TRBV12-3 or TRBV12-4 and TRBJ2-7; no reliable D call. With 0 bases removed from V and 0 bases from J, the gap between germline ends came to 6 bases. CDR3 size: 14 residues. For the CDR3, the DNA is TGTGCCAGCAGTTTAGCGGAGAGCTCCTACGAGCAGTACTTC. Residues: CASSLAESSYEQYF.

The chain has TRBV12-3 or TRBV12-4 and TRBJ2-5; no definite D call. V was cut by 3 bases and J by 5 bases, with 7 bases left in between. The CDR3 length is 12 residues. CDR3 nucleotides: TGTGCCAGCAGTTTCGCTCACGAGACCCAGTACTTC. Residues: CASSFAHETQYF.

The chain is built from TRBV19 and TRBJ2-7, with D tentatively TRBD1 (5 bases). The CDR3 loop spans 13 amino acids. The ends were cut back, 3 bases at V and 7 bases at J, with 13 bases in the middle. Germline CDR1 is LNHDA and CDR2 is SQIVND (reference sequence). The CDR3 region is CASSMYSPGEQYF. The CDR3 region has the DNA TGTGCCAGTAGTATGTACTCGCCAGGGGAGCAGTACTTC.

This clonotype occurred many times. CDR3 nucleotide sequence: TGTGCCTGGTCAGCGGGGGGCACAGATACGCAGTATTTT. Its translation: CAWSAGGTDTQYF. This chain joins TRBV30 and TRBJ2-3; 8 bases fit TRBD2. Germline values: CDR1 GTSNPN, CDR2 SVGIG (reference sequence). V lost 5 bases to trimming and J lost 1 base; unmatched junction nucleotides: 2. The length of the CDR3 is 13 residues.

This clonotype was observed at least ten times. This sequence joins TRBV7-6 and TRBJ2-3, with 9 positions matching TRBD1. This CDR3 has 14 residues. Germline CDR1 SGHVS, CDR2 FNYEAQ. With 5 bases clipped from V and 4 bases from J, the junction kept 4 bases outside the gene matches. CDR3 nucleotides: TGTGCCAGCAGCCCCGGGACAGGGCCAGATACGCAGTATTTT. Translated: CASSPGTGPDTQYF.

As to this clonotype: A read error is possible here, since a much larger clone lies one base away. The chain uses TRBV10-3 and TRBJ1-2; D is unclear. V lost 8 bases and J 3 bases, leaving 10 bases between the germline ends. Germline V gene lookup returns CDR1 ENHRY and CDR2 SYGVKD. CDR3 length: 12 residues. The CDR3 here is CAISPEDYGYTF. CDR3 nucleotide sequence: TGTGCCATCTCACCAGAGGACTATGGCTACACCTTC.

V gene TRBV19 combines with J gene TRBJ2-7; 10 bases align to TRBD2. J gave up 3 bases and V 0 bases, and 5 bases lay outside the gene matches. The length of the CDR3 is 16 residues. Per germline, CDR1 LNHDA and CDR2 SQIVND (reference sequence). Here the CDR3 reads CASSIERTSGFYEQYF. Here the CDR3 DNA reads TGTGCCAGTAGTATAGAGAGGACTAGCGGATTCTACGAGCAGTACTTC.

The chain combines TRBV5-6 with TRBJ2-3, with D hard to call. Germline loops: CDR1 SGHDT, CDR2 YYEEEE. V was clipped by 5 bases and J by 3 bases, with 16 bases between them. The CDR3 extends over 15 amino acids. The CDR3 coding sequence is TGTGCCAGCAGGAACGCAGGATGGCCGACAGATACGCAGTATTTT. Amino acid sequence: CASRNAGWPTDTQYF.